This TCR beta chain derives from a study of CD8 T cells in ankylosing spondylitis. Whole-study findings and limits: Characteristic, it appeared, of ankylosing spondylitis blood was a TCR beta motif of fewer than 10 highly homologous variants. Researchers reportedly found disease-linked clones significantly enriched in matched ankylosing spondylitis synovial fluid.

Germline V CDR1 and CDR2: SGHTA, FQGNSA. With 3 bases removed from V and 8 bases from J, the gap between germline ends came to 19 bases. CDR3 size: 15 residues. Quantitative 5'-RACE with molecular barcodes was used to make the TCR beta libraries. TCRdb independently ran MiXCR on the 5' RACE reads; one entry per CDR3 protein. The data show 180,000 or so distinct CDR3 sequences, 11% seen once. As to this clonotype: Its antigen remains unknown.

The chain combines TRBV7-2 with TRBJ1-2, with D possibly matching TRBD1 (6 bases). This receptor was taken from a male donor with ankylosing spondylitis or in good health (not recorded which). The sample was blood, either unsorted or a sorted T cell fraction (not recorded which). CDR3: CASSFLTDGGLGYTF. CDR3 in DNA: TGTGCCAGCAGCTTCCTAACAGACGGGGGCCTAGGCTACACCTTC.